This entry features one TCR beta chain sequence. Its antigen remains unidentified. The CDR3 runs to 16 residues. Trimming cost V 0 bases and J 4 bases; bases outside gene matches: 6. The germline gives CDR1 LGHNA, CDR2 YNFKEQ. This sample is drawn from a study of T cells in Graves' hyperthyroidism and ophthalmopathy. Overall study findings and caveats: In the analysis, a 13 V-J model separated ophthalmopathy from stable hyperthyroidism.

Researchers took RNA transcripts and amplified the TCR beta CDR3 regions from them. Using the HTBI primer set, a first-round RT-PCR was run on the TCR CDR3. TCRdb independently ran MiXCR on the multiplex PCR reads; one entry per CDR3 protein. The sample includes some 320,000 distinct CDR3 sequences, roughly 15% of them seen just once. The chain is built from TRBV4-2 and TRBJ1-5, with 7 nucleotides matching TRBD1. Sample: blood. The receptor was isolated from a woman between 35 and 50 years old with Graves' ophthalmopathy. The CDR3 here is CASSQETGALNQPQHF. The CDR3 nucleotides read TGTGCCAGCAGCCAAGAAACAGGGGCCCTTAATCAGCCCCAGCATTTT.